This T cell receptor (beta chain) was recorded in a study of cytomegalovirus exposure and HLA in healthy donors. Notes on this clone: What it binds is not known.

Both 60 Vbeta primers and 13 Jbeta primers went into the PCR. The protocol was immunoSEQ multiplex PCR, while the TCRdb copy is restricted to in-frame clones and leaves out a portion. The sample lists some 170,000 clones, 80% seen once, with 9.7% in the top ten. The germline V gene has CDR1 MNHEY and CDR2 SVGAGI. V was shortened by 4 bases and J by 4 bases, with 18 bases between the two germline ends. The CDR3 loop spans 16 amino acids. Points from the study as a whole: Association of a missense DCLRE1C variant with TCR beta V- and J-gene trimming was reported in a later analysis.

Sample: PBMCs. The origin of this receptor is a man aged 18 to 30 in good health and CMV-seropositive. The rearrangement uses TRBV6-5 and TRBJ2-3, with D possibly matching TRBD1 (5 bases). This chain's CDR3 is CASSLVQASLADTQYF. The CDR3 coding sequence is TGTGCCAGCAGTTTGGTACAGGCTAGTTTAGCAGATACGCAGTATTTT.